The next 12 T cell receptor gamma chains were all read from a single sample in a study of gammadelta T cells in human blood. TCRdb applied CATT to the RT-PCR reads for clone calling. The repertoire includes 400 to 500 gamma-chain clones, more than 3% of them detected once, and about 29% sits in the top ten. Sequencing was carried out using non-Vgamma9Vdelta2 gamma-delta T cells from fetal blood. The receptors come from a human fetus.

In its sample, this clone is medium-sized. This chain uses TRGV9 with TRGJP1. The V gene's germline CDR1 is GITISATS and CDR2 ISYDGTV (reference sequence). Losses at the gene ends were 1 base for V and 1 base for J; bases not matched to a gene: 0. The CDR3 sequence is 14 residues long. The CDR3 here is CALWEVTTGWFKIF. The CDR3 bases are TGTGCCTTGTGGGAGGTTACCACTGGTTGGTTCAAGATATTT.

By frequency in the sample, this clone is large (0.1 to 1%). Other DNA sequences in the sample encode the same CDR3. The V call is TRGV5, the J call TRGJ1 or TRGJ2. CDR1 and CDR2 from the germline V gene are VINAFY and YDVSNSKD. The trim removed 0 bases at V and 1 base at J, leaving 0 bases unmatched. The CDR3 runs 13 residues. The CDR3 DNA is TGTGCCACCTGGGACAGGAATTATTATAAGAAACTCTTT. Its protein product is CATWDRNYYKKLF.

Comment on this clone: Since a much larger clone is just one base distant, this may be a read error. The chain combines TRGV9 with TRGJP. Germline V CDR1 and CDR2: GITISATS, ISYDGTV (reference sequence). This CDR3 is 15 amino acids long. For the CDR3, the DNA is TGTGCCTTGGGGGAGGTGCGAATGGGCAAAAAAATCAAGGTATTT. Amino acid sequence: CALGEVRMGKKIKVF.

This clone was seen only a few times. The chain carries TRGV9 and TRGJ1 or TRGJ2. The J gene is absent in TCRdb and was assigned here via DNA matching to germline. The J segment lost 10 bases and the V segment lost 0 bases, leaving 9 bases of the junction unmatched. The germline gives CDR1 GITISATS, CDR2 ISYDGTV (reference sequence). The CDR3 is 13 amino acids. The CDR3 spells CALWEVPVKKKLF. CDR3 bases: TGTGCCTTGTGGGAGGTGCCTGTCAAGAAGAAACTCTTT.

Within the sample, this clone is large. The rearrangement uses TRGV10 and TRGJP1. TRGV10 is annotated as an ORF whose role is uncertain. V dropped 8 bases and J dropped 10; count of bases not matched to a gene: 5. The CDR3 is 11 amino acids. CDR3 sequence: CAAWDYWFKIF. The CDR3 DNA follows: TGTGCTGCGTGGGATTATTGGTTCAAGATATTT.

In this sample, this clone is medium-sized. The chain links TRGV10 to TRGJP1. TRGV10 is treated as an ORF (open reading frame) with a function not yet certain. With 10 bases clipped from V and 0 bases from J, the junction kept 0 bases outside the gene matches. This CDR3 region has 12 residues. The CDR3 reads CAAYTTGWFKIF. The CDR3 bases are TGTGCTGCGTATACCACTGGTTGGTTCAAGATATTT.

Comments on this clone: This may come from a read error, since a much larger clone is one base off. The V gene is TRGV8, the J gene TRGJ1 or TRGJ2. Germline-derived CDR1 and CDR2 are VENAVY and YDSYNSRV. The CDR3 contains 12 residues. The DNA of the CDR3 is TGTGCCACCTGGGATGGTTATTATGAGAAACTCTTT. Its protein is CATWDGYYEKLF.

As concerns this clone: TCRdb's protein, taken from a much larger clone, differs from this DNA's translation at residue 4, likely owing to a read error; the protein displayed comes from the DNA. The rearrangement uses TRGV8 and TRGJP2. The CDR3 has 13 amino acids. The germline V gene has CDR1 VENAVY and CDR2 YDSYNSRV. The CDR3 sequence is CATCDSSDWIKTF. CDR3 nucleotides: TGTGCCACCTGTGATAGTAGTGATTGGATCAAGACGTTT.

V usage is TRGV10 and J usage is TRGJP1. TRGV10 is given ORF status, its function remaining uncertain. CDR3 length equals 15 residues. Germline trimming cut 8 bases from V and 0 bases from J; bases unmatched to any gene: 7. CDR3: CAAWDPNTTGWFKIF. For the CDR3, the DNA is TGTGCTGCGTGGGACCCAAATACCACTGGTTGGTTCAAGATATTT.

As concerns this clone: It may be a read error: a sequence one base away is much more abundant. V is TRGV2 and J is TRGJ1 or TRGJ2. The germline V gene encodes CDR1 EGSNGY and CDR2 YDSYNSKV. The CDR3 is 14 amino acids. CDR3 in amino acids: CAPWDRRRYYKKLF. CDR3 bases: TGTGCCCCCTGGGACAGGCGGCGCTATTATAAGAAACTCTTT.

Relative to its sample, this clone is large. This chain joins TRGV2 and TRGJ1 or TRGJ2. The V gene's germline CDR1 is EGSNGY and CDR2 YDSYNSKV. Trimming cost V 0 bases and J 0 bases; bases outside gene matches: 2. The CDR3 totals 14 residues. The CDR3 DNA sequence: TGTGCCACCTGGGACGGGCGGAATTATTATAAGAAACTCTTT. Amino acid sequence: CATWDGRNYYKKLF.

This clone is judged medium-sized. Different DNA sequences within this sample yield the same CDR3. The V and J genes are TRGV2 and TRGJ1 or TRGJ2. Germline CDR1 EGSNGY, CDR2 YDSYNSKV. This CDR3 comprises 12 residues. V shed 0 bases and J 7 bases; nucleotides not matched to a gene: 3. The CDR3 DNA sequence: TGTGCCACCTGGGACGGGCCATATAAGAAACTCTTT. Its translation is CATWDGPYKKLF.